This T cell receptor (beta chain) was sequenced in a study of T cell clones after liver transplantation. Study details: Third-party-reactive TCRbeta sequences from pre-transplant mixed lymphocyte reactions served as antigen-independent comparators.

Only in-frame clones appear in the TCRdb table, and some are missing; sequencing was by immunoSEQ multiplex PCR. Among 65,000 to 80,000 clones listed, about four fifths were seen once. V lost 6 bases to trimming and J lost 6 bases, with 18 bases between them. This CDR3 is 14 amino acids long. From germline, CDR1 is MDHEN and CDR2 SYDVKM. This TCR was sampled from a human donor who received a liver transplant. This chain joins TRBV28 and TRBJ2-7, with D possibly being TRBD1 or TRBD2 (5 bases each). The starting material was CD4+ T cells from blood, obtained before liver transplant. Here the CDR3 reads CASSLVGVEIEQYF. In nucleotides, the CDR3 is TGTGCCAGCAGCCTGGTGGGGGTGGAGATCGAGCAGTACTTC.